What follows are 21 T cell receptor beta chains derived from one specimen sequenced in a study of blood T cell repertoires in COVID-19. Sequencing used immunoSEQ multiplex PCR; TCRdb keeps in-frame clones, though not all of them. Counted here are tens of thousands of clones, around 87% occurring once; the ten biggest clones make up roughly a sixth. Sequencing was done on a sample of peripheral blood. Receptors originate from a human donor in a cohort sampled during active COVID-19.

This clone showed up just a few times. This chain joins TRBV5-4 and TRBJ1-2; D is unresolved. Germline V CDR1 and CDR2: SGHNT, YYREEE (reference sequence). The CDR3 has 14 residues. Trimming pared 4 bases from V and 8 bases from J, leaving 18 bases between. The CDR3: CASSPPGVGGGYTF. In DNA, the CDR3 is TGTGCCAGCAGCCCGCCGGGTGTAGGTGGGGGCTACACCTTC.

This chain links TRBV12-5 with TRBJ1-1; D is uncertain. This CDR3 has 13 amino acids. The V end was cut by 1 base, the J end by 5 bases, with 8 bases between. The germline V gene has CDR1 LGHNT and CDR2 FRNRAP. The CDR3 reads CASGLDRVTEAFF. CDR3 nucleotide sequence: TGTGCTAGTGGTTTGGATCGGGTAACTGAAGCTTTCTTT.

This chain joins TRBV9 and TRBJ2-7; D is possibly TRBD2 (6 bases). CDR3 length equals 16 residues. Germline assignment: CDR1 SGDLS and CDR2 YYNGEE. Trimming pared 2 bases from V and 2 bases from J, leaving 17 bases between. The CDR3 is CASSVGGADGTYEQYF. In DNA form, the CDR3 reads TGTGCCAGCAGCGTGGGCGGGGCAGACGGTACCTACGAGCAGTACTTC.

This sequence joins TRBV6-2 or TRBV6-3 and TRBJ2-5, with 12 bases fitting TRBD2. Per germline, CDR1 MNHEY and CDR2 SVGEGT. J was trimmed by 1 base and V by 6 bases; bases with no gene match: 3. This CDR3 contains 15 residues. The CDR3 region is CASSTSGGFQETQYF. The CDR3 DNA sequence: TGTGCCAGCAGCACTAGCGGGGGGTTCCAAGAGACCCAGTACTTC.

This clone was counted only a few times. The rearrangement uses TRBV7-9 and TRBJ2-7; TRBD1 agrees at 10 bases. The CDR3 is 12 amino acids. The J segment lost 5 bases and the V segment lost 11 bases, leaving 6 bases of the junction unmatched. Per germline, CDR1 SEHNR and CDR2 FQNEAQ (reference sequence). The CDR3 DNA sequence: TGTGCCCGTAGGGACAGGGGAAACGAGCAGTACTTC. Protein product: CARRDRGNEQYF. The variable domain in full, with the rest retrieved from reference TRBV7-9 and TRBJ2-7, is DTGVSQNPRHKITKRGQNVTFRCDPISEHNRLYWYRQTLGQGPEFLTYFQNEAQLEKSRLLSDRFSAERPKGSFSTLEIQRTEQGDSAMYLCARRDRGNEQYFGPGTRLTVT.

This chain joins TRBV18 and TRBJ1-3, with D possibly TRBD1 on 6 matching bases. This CDR3 comprises 14 residues. V was clipped by 3 bases and J by 9 bases, with 15 bases between them. The germline V gene encodes CDR1 KGHSH and CDR2 LQKENI. The CDR3 region is CASSPGTGPGTIYF. CDR3 DNA: TGTGCCAGCTCACCGGGAACAGGGCCGGGCACCATATATTTT.

The J gene is TRBJ1-2, the V gene TRBV4-2; D possibly corresponds to TRBD1 (5 bases). Germline CDR1 reads LGHNA; CDR2 reads YNFKEQ. The V end lost 0 bases, the J end lost 4 bases, and 9 bases lay between the germline ends. This CDR3 has 14 residues. The CDR3 is CASSQDGAPYGYTF. In nucleotides, the CDR3 is TGTGCCAGCAGCCAAGATGGGGCTCCCTATGGCTACACCTTC.

The genes are TRBV7-6 and TRBJ2-1, with 9 bases lining up with TRBD1. The CDR3 length is 15 residues. Germline trimming cut 2 bases from V and 4 bases from J; bases unmatched to any gene: 3. Germline V gives CDR1 SGHVS, CDR2 FNYEAQ. The CDR3 nucleotides are TGTGCCAGCAGCTTACTTGGGACAGGGTACAATGAGCAGTTCTTC. Its protein is CASSLLGTGYNEQFF.

This clone has a single count. The chain employs TRBV5-6 and TRBJ1-3; 7 bases are shared with TRBD1. CDR1 is SGHDT, CDR2 YYEEEE, per germline. The CDR3 is made up of 15 amino acids. The junction had 2 bases not matched to a gene; V was cut back by 2 bases and J by 0 bases. DNA of the CDR3: TGTGCCAGCAGCTTCGGGACAGCCTCTGGAAACACCATATATTTT. Translating it yields CASSFGTASGNTIYF. Variable domain in full (rest from reference TRBV5-6 and TRBJ1-3): DAGVTQSPTHLIKTRGQQVTLRCSPKSGHDTVSWYQQALGQGPQFIFQYYEEEERQRGNFPDRFSGHQFPNYSSELNVNALLLGDSALYLCASSFGTASGNTIYFGEGSWLTVV.

The gene calls are TRBV10-3 and TRBJ1-6; 8 bases match TRBD1. After removal of 6 bases from V and 7 bases from J, the junction contained 5 bases not matched to a gene. This CDR3 spans 14 amino acids. Germline lookup yields CDR1 ENHRY and CDR2 SYGVKD. CDR3: CAISLDRGNSPLHF. The CDR3 bases are TGTGCCATCAGCCTTGACAGGGGAAATTCACCCCTCCACTTT.

This clone was detected only a few times. This chain links TRBV27 with TRBJ2-7; TRBD2 agrees at 8 bases. CDR3 length: 13 residues. The V gene end was trimmed by 7 bases and the J gene end by 9 bases; junction bases not matched to a gene: 11. Germline CDR1 and CDR2: MNHEY and SMNVEV (reference sequence). The CDR3 spells CASNPGGPPVQYF. CDR3 coding DNA: TGTGCCAGCAATCCGGGGGGGCCTCCGGTGCAGTACTTC.

The J gene is TRBJ2-7, the V gene TRBV3-1 (or the pseudogene TRBV3-2), with D possibly matching TRBD2 (6 bases). Trimming took 1 base from V and 3 from J, leaving 10 bases between them. Germline loops: CDR1 LGHDT, CDR2 YNNKEL (reference sequence). The CDR3 has 14 amino acids. In nucleotides, the CDR3 is TGTGCCAGCAGCCAAGCGGGGGTTTACTACGAGCAGTACTTC. Translation gives CASSQAGVYYEQYF.

The chain uses TRBV30 and TRBJ1-6; 7 positions agree with TRBD1. Looked up from germline, CDR1 is GTSNPN and CDR2 is SVGIG (reference sequence). V trimming: 2 bases; J trimming: 7 bases; junction bases outside the gene matches: 5. The CDR3 has 14 amino acids. CDR3 nucleotides: TGTGCCTGGAGTTGGACAGGAGGAAATTCACCCCTCCACTTT. As protein: CAWSWTGGNSPLHF.

The chain is built from TRBV6-4 and TRBJ2-3; D is ambiguous. Germline V gene sequence: CDR1 MRHNA, CDR2 SNTAGT. Trimming cost V 4 bases and J 0 bases, with 14 bases left between them. The CDR3 runs to 16 residues. Written as DNA, the CDR3 is TGTGCCAGCAGTGTTTGGGCAGTGGATAGCACAGATACGCAGTATTTT. Its protein is CASSVWAVDSTDTQYF.

This clone was counted between two and nine times. This chain joins TRBV7-9 and TRBJ1-6; weak D call: TRBD1 (5 bases). V lost 1 base, J lost 8 bases, and 12 bases lay in between. This CDR3 comprises 15 residues. Germline V gene lookup returns CDR1 SEHNR and CDR2 FQNEAQ (reference sequence). CDR3 sequence: CASSLGGGEDSPLHF. CDR3 coding DNA: TGTGCCAGCAGCTTAGGGGGGGGAGAGGATTCACCCCTCCACTTT. Using reference TRBV7-9 and TRBJ1-6 for the parts outside the CDR3, the full variable domain is DTGVSQNPRHKITKRGQNVTFRCDPISEHNRLYWYRQTLGQGPEFLTYFQNEAQLEKSRLLSDRFSAERPKGSFSTLEIQRTEQGDSAMYLCASSLGGGEDSPLHFGNGTRLTVT.

The chain carries TRBV7-9 and TRBJ1-3; possible D gene TRBD1, 5 bases. With 6 bases removed from V and 1 base from J, the gap between germline ends came to 16 bases. Germline lookup yields CDR1 SEHNR and CDR2 FQNEAQ (reference sequence). This CDR3 is 16 amino acids long. DNA of the CDR3: TGTGCCAGCAGTTGGGGCTCAGGGTCATCTGGAAACACCATATATTTT. Encoded protein: CASSWGSGSSGNTIYF.

The chain has TRBV28 and TRBJ2-4; 10 nucleotides agree with TRBD1. CDR1 is MDHEN and CDR2 is SYDVKM in the germline V gene. The CDR3 spans 15 residues. V gave up 5 bases and J gave up 9 bases; unmatched junction bases: 10. In DNA form, the CDR3 reads TGTGCCAGCAGTAGTACCGGGACAGGGGATTTCATTCAGTACTTC. Its protein product is CASSSTGTGDFIQYF.

The V and J genes are TRBV18 and TRBJ1-1; tentatively, D is TRBD1 (5 bases). CDR3 length: 13 residues. Germline assignment: CDR1 KGHSH and CDR2 LQKENI. Trimming took 6 bases from V and 1 from J, leaving 9 bases between them. CDR3 coding DNA: TGTGCCAGCTCCCGACAGAAGAACACTGAAGCTTTCTTT. This translates into CASSRQKNTEAFF.

The chain uses TRBV3-1 (or the pseudogene TRBV3-2) and TRBJ2-3, with 11 positions matching TRBD2. The CDR3 is made up of 19 amino acids. Trimming cost V 2 bases and J 1 base; bases outside gene matches: 11. Per the germline V gene, CDR1 is LGHDT and CDR2 is YNNKEL (reference sequence). DNA of the CDR3: TGTGCCAGCAGCCAAACCTTTAGCGGGGGGGGACTACGCACAGATACGCAGTATTTT. It yields the protein CASSQTFSGGGLRTDTQYF.

This chain uses TRBV16 with TRBJ1-1; TRBD1 aligns across 7 bases. CDR1 and CDR2 from the germline V gene are KGHSY and FQNENV. The CDR3 is 14 residues long. V was pared by 4 bases and J by 2 bases, with 4 bases of the junction left unmatched. In DNA form, the CDR3 reads TGTGCCAGCAGCCCCGGGACAGCCAACACTGAAGCTTTCTTT. It yields the protein CASSPGTANTEAFF.

The V gene is TRBV6-5, the J gene TRBJ1-3; TRBD1 is a possible D gene (6 bases). The CDR3 spans 14 residues. The V gene's germline CDR1 is MNHEY and CDR2 SVGAGI. V shed 0 bases and J shed 4 bases, with 7 bases lying between them. CDR3 sequence reads: CASSYSDRGNTIYF. DNA of the CDR3: TGTGCCAGCAGTTACTCGGACAGAGGAAACACCATATATTTT.